A selection of T cell receptor beta chains follows, all from one sample in a study of cytomegalovirus exposure and HLA in healthy donors. Assay: immunoSEQ multiplex PCR; the TCRdb copy retains only in-frame clones and omits some. The table shows around 190,000 clones, with around 78% occurring only once. The specimen was PBMCs. All receptors derive from a man under 40 in good health and CMV-seronegative. The conserved cysteine and the conserved F or W are not part of the CDR3 here.

v_gene,len,CDR3aa
TRBV15,13,ATSRDKAGANVLT
TRBV5-1,12,ASSTTRLNTEAF
TRBV27,12,ASSFGGADNEQF
TRBV28,12,ASTPGGGRDIQY
TRBV11-2,14,ASSRTVAGGRETQY
TRBV11-2,11,ASSLEPVYEQY
TRBV19,13,ASSERENRPYEQY
TRBV9,13,ASSQAGTANNEQF
TRBV25-1,15,ASSGNGGSGSNQPQH
TRBV6-4,12,ASSFASGPGELF
TRBV2,13,ASSDTGSGANVLT
TRBV28,13,ASSLRDFSTDTQY
TRBV28,11,ASSLLGSGELF
TRBV5-4,12,ASSRKDRRHEQY
TRBV29-1,12,SVEDSLSGDTIY
TRBV5-4,13,ASGTSGKNTGELF
TRBV10-3,13,AISDRGSGANVLT
TRBV5-6,11,ASSQDRAAEAF
TRBV29-1,10,SVVEVTGELF
TRBV4-1,13,ASSPDPSGSFEQY
TRBV28,14,ASSLVLADRLETQY
TRBV5-6,14,ASSLGRGVAYNEQF
TRBV5-1,12,ASSWTGLESEAF
TRBV5-4,12,ASSLAGTGGRST
TRBV7-9,15,ASSLRRTSGRANEQF
TRBV18,14,ASSPFGPGQTYEQY
TRBV29-1,12,SATTGGDYNEQF
TRBV4-2,13,ASSQGALDKDEQY
TRBV28,10,ASSSAGLIQY
TRBV11-2,12,ASSHPTDYNEQF
TRBV5-5,18,ASSLPPGLAGFGGTDTQY
TRBV28,12,ASSLEQLNYGYT
TRBV5-1,15,ASSQRPPGQGNSPLH
TRBV13,14,ASSFLAGVGTGELF
TRBV6-1,11,ASTGEHNSPLH
TRBV11-2,13,ASSSGRGSYNEQF
TRBV2,14,ASSEYGLASGLEQY
TRBV5-1,12,ASSPGTGNTEAF
TRBV5-1,12,ASSLRLDQETQY
TRBV5-1,15,ASSPADRHSGANVLT
TRBV28,11,ASSLLGGYGYT
TRBV27,14,ASRGTSGSTSYEQY
TRBV28,13,ASSSSGTENTEAF
TRBV27,13,ASSTLGLADNEQF
TRBV7-3,13,ASSFGTSGTQEQF
TRBV5-4,13,ASSLRGGIGEKLF
TRBV5-5,12,ASRGIWEGTEAF
TRBV19,12,ASSITGMNTEAF
TRBV5-6,10,ASSLSTGEAF
TRBV7-3,13,ASSSYRGSWYEQY
TRBV27,13,ASSLGTSGSYEQY
TRBV5-1,13,ASSLEVGSTGELF
TRBV11-2,15,ASSSTTHAGGASGYT
TRBV27,13,ASSPGLYGNQPQH
TRBV5-1,12,ASSLGKWPYGYT